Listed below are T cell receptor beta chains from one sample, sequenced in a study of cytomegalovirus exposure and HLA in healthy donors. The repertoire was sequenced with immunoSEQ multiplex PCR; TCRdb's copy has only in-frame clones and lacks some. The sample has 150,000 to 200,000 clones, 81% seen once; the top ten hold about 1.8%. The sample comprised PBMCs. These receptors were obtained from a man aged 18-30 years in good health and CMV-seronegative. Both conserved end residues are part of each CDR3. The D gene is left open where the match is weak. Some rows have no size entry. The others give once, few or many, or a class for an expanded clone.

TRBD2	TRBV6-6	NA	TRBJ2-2	CATGLAVTGELFF	TGTGCCACGGGACTAGCGGTCACCGGGGAGCTGTTTTTT
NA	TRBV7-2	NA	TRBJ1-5	CASSLERGGNQPQHF	TGTGCCAGCAGCTTAGAGCGTGGCGGGAATCAGCCCCAGCATTTT
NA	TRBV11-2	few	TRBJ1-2	CASSSFRGYTF	TGTGCCAGCAGCTCTTTCCGGGGCTACACCTTC
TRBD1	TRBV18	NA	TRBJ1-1	CASSPQQGAGTEAFF	TGTGCCAGCTCACCACAACAGGGGGCAGGCACTGAAGCTTTCTTT
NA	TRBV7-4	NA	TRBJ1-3	CASSLPPVCGGSGNTIYF	TGTGCCAGCAGCTTACCTCCGGTGTGCGGGGGCTCTGGAAACACCATATATTTT
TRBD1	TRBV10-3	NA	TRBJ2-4	CAISESPSSQGAKNIQYF	TGTGCCATCAGTGAGTCACCTTCTTCACAGGGGGCCAAAAACATTCAGTACTTC
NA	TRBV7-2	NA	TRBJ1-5	CASSLERGQPQHF	TGTGCCAGCAGCTTAGAAAGGGGACAGCCCCAGCATTTT
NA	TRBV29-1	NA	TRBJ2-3	CSVDRRRRGSGTDTQYF	TGCAGCGTTGACCGCCGACGGAGGGGCTCGGGCACAGATACGCAGTATTTT
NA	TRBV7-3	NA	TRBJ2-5	CASSLSNQETQYF	TGTGCCAGCAGCTTATCAAACCAAGAGACCCAGTACTTC
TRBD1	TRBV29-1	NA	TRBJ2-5	CSVMGTVQETQYF	TGCAGCGTGATGGGGACAGTTCAAGAGACCCAGTACTTC
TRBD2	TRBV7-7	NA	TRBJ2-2	CASSWGLVNTGELFF	TGTGCTAGCAGCTGGGGACTAGTGAACACCGGGGAGCTGTTTTTT
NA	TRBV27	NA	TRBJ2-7	CASSPQNTYEQYF	TGTGCCAGCAGTCCACAGAACACCTACGAGCAGTACTTC
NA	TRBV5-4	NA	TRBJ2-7	CASSFLGAPYEQYF	TGTGCCAGCAGCTTTTTGGGGGCCCCCTACGAGCAGTACTTC
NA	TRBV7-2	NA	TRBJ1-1	CASSLVGRANTEAFF	TGTGCCAGCAGCTTAGTGGGCAGGGCAAACACTGAAGCTTTCTTT
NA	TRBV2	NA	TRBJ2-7	CASSEALPWAKEESYEQYF	TGTGCCAGCAGTGAAGCGCTTCCGTGGGCAAAGGAGGAGTCCTACGAGCAGTACTTC
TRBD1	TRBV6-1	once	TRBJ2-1	CASSEVGQPLVQFF	TGTGCCAGCAGTGAAGTGGGACAGCCCTTGGTGCAGTTCTTC
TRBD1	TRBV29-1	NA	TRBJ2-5	CSVKGQYQETQYF	TGCAGCGTTAAGGGACAGTACCAAGAGACCCAGTACTTC